The sequence of this T cell receptor (beta chain) was determined in a study of shared clonotypes between healthy human individuals. Per germline, CDR1 SEHNR and CDR2 FQNEAQ (reference sequence). Trimming pared 5 bases from V and 4 bases from J, leaving 12 bases between. CDR3 size: 14 residues. Assay used: immunoSEQ multiplex PCR; TCRdb lists only in-frame clones, some missing. In the table there are approximately 740,000 clones, 92% of which are singletons. The sample holds a few counts of this clone. Positive CCR7 selection of CD45RO-negative cells yielded the naive CD8 cells, and terminally differentiated effector memory CD45RA+ cells were excluded.

The source of this sequence is a young man in good health. The sequencing input was naive CD8+ T cells sorted from blood. This chain uses TRBV7-9 with TRBJ1-5; TRBD1 might be the D (5 bases). The CDR3 DNA reads TGTGCCAGCAGCCTGCGGGACGGGAATCAGCCCCAGCATTTT. Translation gives CASSLRDGNQPQHF.